The present entry profiles one T cell receptor (beta chain) with its context. Both RNA and DNA were isolated together from approximately 22-30 mg of bulk tissue that had not been sorted. The data stem from a study of tumor-infiltrating lymphocytes in primary liver carcinoma. The template, roughly 0.45 ug total RNA, yielded TCR beta cDNA made with a constant-region primer. What produced the TCR beta libraries was three nested multiplex PCR rounds using slightly modified ARM-PCR. In the first two PCR rounds, TRBV1-TRBV30 forward primers were paired with a C-beta reverse primer, and each round lasted approximately 9 cycles. MiXCR was run by TCRdb on the multiplex PCR reads, yielding one entry per CDR3 protein. The sample gives around 22,000 distinct CDR3 sequences, over 75% of which show up once; about a third is in the top ten. Trimming removed 1 base from V and 10 bases from J; junction bases left unmatched: 22. The CDR3 has 18 amino acids. From germline, CDR1 is LGHNA and CDR2 YSLEER.

This sequence joins TRBV4-3 and TRBJ2-7; 7 bases are a match to TRBD2. Sequencing was done on a sample of liver tumor tissue from sampling region 2. Subset given: tumor region T2, inferior pole. The sequence came from a woman in her thirties with primary liver carcinoma and hepatitis B virus infection. This chain's CDR3 is CASSQAETGGHISYEQYF. The CDR3 nucleotides are TGCGCCAGCAGCCAAGCTGAGACGGGGGGTCACATTAGCTATGAACAGTACTTC.